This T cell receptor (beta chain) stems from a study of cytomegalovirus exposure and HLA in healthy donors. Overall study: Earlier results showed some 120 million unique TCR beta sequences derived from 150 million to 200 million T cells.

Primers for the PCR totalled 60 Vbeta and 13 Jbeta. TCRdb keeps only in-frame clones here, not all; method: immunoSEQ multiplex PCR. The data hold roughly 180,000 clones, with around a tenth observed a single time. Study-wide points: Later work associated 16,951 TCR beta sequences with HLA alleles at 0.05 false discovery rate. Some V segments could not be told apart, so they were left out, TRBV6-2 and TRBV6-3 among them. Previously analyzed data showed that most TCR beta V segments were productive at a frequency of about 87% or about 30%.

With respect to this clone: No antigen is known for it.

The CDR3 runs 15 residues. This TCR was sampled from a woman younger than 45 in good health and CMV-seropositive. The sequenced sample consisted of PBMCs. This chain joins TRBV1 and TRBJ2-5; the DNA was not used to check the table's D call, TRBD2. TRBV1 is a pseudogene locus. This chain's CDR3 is CTSVIEGLAGGSQYF. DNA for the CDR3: TGCACCAGCGTAATTGAAGGACTAGCGGGAGGGTCCCAGTACTTC.